This T cell receptor beta chain was found in a study of T cell repertoires in cytomegalovirus infection. Germline V lookup: CDR1 MDHEN, CDR2 SYDVKM. The CDR3 extends over 16 amino acids. Trimming removed 1 base at V and 3 bases at J, with 15 bases between. TCRdb redid the calling of the reads with MiXCR, one entry per CDR3 protein. The sample carries roughly 77,000 distinct CDR3 sequences, over 3.5% recorded once. This clonotype was counted many times. The genes are TRBV28 and TRBJ1-1; tentative D call: TRBD1 (6 bases). Sequenced material: PBMCs. The sequence came from a human donor in good health (CMV status not recorded). Some clones in this sample may be carry-over from other donors' samples. CDR3: CASSLFPQGLYTEAFF. CDR3 bases: TGTGCCAGCAGTTTATTCCCACAGGGCCTATACACTGAAGCTTTCTTT.